This entry lists 27 T cell receptor beta chains sequenced from one sample in a study of blood T cell repertoires in COVID-19. Libraries were prepared by immunoSEQ multiplex PCR; TCRdb keeps only in-frame clonotypes and omits some of them. The sample lists 150,000 to 200,000 clones, roughly 76% seen once, with around 12% in the top ten. What was sequenced was peripheral blood. These receptors came from a woman older than 75 with COVID-19, enrolled during active disease.

This clone occurred a few times. The rearrangement uses TRBV11-3 and TRBJ1-1; D not resolved. Germline CDR1 and CDR2: SGHNT and YENEEA. Between the trimmed V and J ends, which lost 5 bases and 5 bases, there was a span of 18 bases. The CDR3 extends over 15 amino acids. The CDR3 DNA reads as TGTGCCAGCAGCCGTAGCTTCCTTGGCGGAACTGAAGCTTTCTTT. It yields the protein CASSRSFLGGTEAFF.

The V gene is TRBV28, the J gene TRBJ2-3, with TRBD1 as a possible D gene (5 bases). Germline V lookup: CDR1 MDHEN, CDR2 SYDVKM. There are 14 residues in the CDR3. V was shortened by 6 bases and J by 2 bases, with 12 bases between the two germline ends. The CDR3 region is CASSLDTYTDTQYF. CDR3 coding DNA: TGTGCCAGCAGCTTGGACACCTACACAGATACGCAGTATTTT.

V usage is TRBV6-4 and J usage is TRBJ1-6; 7 nucleotides match TRBD1. Unmatched junction bases numbered 8, after V lost 6 bases and J lost 0 bases. Germline V gene sequence: CDR1 MRHNA, CDR2 SNTAGT. The CDR3 is 17 amino acids. The CDR3 here is CASRTSQGVSYNSPLHF. CDR3 DNA: TGTGCCAGCAGGACTTCGCAGGGGGTCTCCTATAATTCACCCCTCCACTTT.

This clone was recorded once. The V and J genes are TRBV5-4 and TRBJ2-3; D is perhaps TRBD1 (5 bases). The CDR3 length is 15 residues. V lost 0 bases and J lost 2, with 10 bases in between. The germline V gene encodes CDR1 SGHNT and CDR2 YYREEE (reference sequence). CDR3 bases: TGTGCCAGCAGCTTGGGTAGGGGCCTCACAGATACGCAGTATTTT. It is translated as CASSLGRGLTDTQYF. The full variable domain, its missing parts supplied by reference TRBV5-4 and TRBJ2-3, is ETGVTQSPTHLIKTRGQQVTLRCSSQSGHNTVSWYQQALGQGPQFIFQYYREEENGRGNFPPRFSGLQFPNYSSELNVNALELDDSALYLCASSLGRGLTDTQYFGPGTRLTVL.

The CDR3 spells CASSAQTGGGTEAFF. DNA for the CDR3: TGTGCCAGCAGCGCTCAGACAGGGGGCGGTACTGAAGCTTTCTTT. This chain joins TRBV5-6 and TRBJ1-1; 10 bases map to TRBD1. The J segment lost 5 bases and the V segment lost 4 bases, leaving 8 bases of the junction unmatched. The CDR3 sequence is 15 residues long. Germline-derived CDR1 and CDR2 are SGHDT and YYEEEE. The full variable domain, with the rest looked up from reference TRBV5-6 and TRBJ1-1, is DAGVTQSPTHLIKTRGQQVTLRCSPKSGHDTVSWYQQALGQGPQFIFQYYEEEERQRGNFPDRFSGHQFPNYSSELNVNALLLGDSALYLCASSAQTGGGTEAFFGQGTRLTVV.

The table lists this clone with a few counts. This sequence joins TRBV27 and TRBJ1-1; D gene uncertain. Looked up from germline, CDR1 is MNHEY and CDR2 is SMNVEV (reference sequence). V lost 5 bases, J lost 4 bases, and 20 bases lay in between. This CDR3 has 16 amino acids. CDR3 amino acids: CASSPRAFRVTTEAFF. In nucleotides, the CDR3 is TGTGCCAGCAGTCCGCGGGCCTTCCGGGTAACCACTGAAGCTTTCTTT.

The V call is TRBV29-1, the J call TRBJ1-1, with 7 bases that match TRBD1. Germline V gives CDR1 SQVTM, CDR2 ANQGSEA. The trim removed 7 bases at V and 3 bases at J, leaving 8 bases unmatched. This CDR3 region has 13 residues. CDR3 loop: CSALGQTDTEAFF. The CDR3 nucleotides read TGCAGCGCCCTGGGACAGACTGACACTGAAGCTTTCTTT.

The rearrangement joins TRBV9 to TRBJ1-2; tentative D call: TRBD1 (5 bases). V was pared by 4 bases and J by 0 bases, with 22 bases between. CDR1 SGDLS and CDR2 YYNGEE come from the germline V gene. This CDR3 comprises 18 residues. The chain's CDR3 is CASSLVGGGVPSNYGYTF. The CDR3 DNA sequence: TGTGCCAGCAGCCTAGTGGGGGGAGGCGTACCTTCTAACTATGGCTACACCTTC. The whole variable domain, filled in from reference TRBV9 and TRBJ1-2, reads DSGVTQTPKHLITATGQRVTLRCSPRSGDLSVYWYQQSLDQGLQFLIQYYNGEERAKGNILERFSAQQFPDLHSELNLSSLELGDSALYFCASSLVGGGVPSNYGYTFGSGTRLTVV.

The chain links TRBV29-1 to TRBJ2-3, with 9 bases matching TRBD2. Per the germline V gene, CDR1 is SQVTM and CDR2 is ANQGSEA. V was clipped by 4 bases and J by 2 bases; unmatched bases: 4. CDR3 length: 14 amino acids. The CDR3 region is CSVAGTSLTDTQYF. CDR3 in DNA: TGCAGCGTTGCCGGGACTAGCCTCACAGATACGCAGTATTTT.

The V and J genes are TRBV12-3 or TRBV12-4 and TRBJ2-1; 7 nucleotides line up with TRBD2. The CDR3 contains 13 residues. Trimming removed 6 bases from V and 6 bases from J; junction bases left unmatched: 5. The CDR3 region is CASSSGTINEQFF. As DNA, the CDR3 is TGTGCCAGCAGCTCAGGGACTATCAATGAGCAGTTCTTC.

The chain employs TRBV27 and TRBJ1-2; D is unresolved. Germline assignment: CDR1 MNHEY and CDR2 SMNVEV (reference sequence). The CDR3 has 13 amino acids. Trimming removed 6 bases from V and 2 bases from J, with 10 bases in between. The CDR3 DNA reads TGTGCCAGCAGACCTAGTTTGAACTATGGCTACACCTTC. Its protein is CASRPSLNYGYTF.

The chain links TRBV14 to TRBJ1-2; tentatively, D is TRBD1 (5 bases). Trimming cost V 2 bases and J 0 bases, with 10 bases left between them. The CDR3 totals 15 residues. CDR1 and CDR2 (germline): SGHDN, FVKESK. DNA of the CDR3: TGTGCCAGCAGCCAATCCGGCAGGGCTAACTATGGCTACACCTTC. It translates to CASSQSGRANYGYTF. Full variable domain (outside the CDR3, taken from reference TRBV14 and TRBJ1-2): EAGVTQFPSHSVIEKGQTVTLRCDPISGHDNLYWYRRVMGKEIKFLLHFVKESKQDESGMPNNRFLAERTGGTYSTLKVQPAELEDSGVYFCASSQSGRANYGYTFGSGTRLTVV.

The count of this clone is one. This chain connects TRBV5-1 to TRBJ2-3, with TRBD2 matching 8 bases. CDR1 SGHRS and CDR2 YFSETQ come from the germline V gene. The CDR3 is made up of 12 amino acids. The J segment lost 10 bases and the V segment lost 4 bases, leaving 5 bases of the junction unmatched. The CDR3 DNA follows: TGCGCCAGCAGCCCCACGGGGGGGGCGCAGTATTTT. This codes for CASSPTGGAQYF.

This sequence joins TRBV5-5 and TRBJ2-5; TRBD2 agrees at 9 bases. The CDR3 has 18 residues. The J segment lost 2 bases and the V segment lost 0 bases, leaving 11 bases of the junction unmatched. CDR1 SGHKS and CDR2 YYEKEE come from the germline V gene (reference sequence). This CDR3 reads CASSLGGGLAGSQETQYF. CDR3 in DNA: TGTGCCAGCAGCTTGGGGGGCGGCCTAGCGGGAAGTCAAGAGACCCAGTACTTC.

The table lists this clone with a count of one. The chain is built from TRBV18 and TRBJ2-1, with 8 bases aligning to TRBD2. Trimming at V came to 2 bases and at J to 1 base, leaving 1 base not matched to a gene. From germline, CDR1 is KGHSH and CDR2 LQKENI. This CDR3 is 15 amino acids long. In nucleotides, the CDR3 is TGTGCCAGCTCACCAGCGGGAGGTTCCTACAATGAGCAGTTCTTC. Translating it yields CASSPAGGSYNEQFF.

On this clone: The identical CDR3 is also encoded by other nucleotide sequences in the sample. The V call is TRBV7-3, the J call TRBJ2-5, with 8 bases matching TRBD1. Trimming took 1 base from V and 5 from J; bases not matched to a gene: 0. There are 13 residues in the CDR3. Germline CDR1 SGHTA, CDR2 FQGTGA. The CDR3 DNA sequence: TGTGCCAGCAGCTTAAACAGGGGGGAGACCCAGTACTTC. It yields the protein CASSLNRGETQYF.

The chain has TRBV9 and TRBJ2-3; the D gene is possibly TRBD2 (7 bases). With 10 bases removed from V and 6 bases from J, the gap between germline ends came to 21 bases. CDR1 SGDLS and CDR2 YYNGEE come from the germline V gene. The CDR3 consists of 14 residues. CDR3 sequence: CASTGAGALDTQYF. CDR3 sequence (DNA): TGTGCCTCCACCGGGGCGGGGGCATTGGATACGCAGTATTTT.

The J gene is TRBJ2-7, the V gene TRBV7-6; the D gene is possibly TRBD1 (6 bases). V lost 2 bases and J 6 bases, leaving 8 bases between the germline ends. The germline V gene has CDR1 SGHVS and CDR2 FNYEAQ. The CDR3 is 12 residues long. CDR3 nucleotides: TGTGCCAGCAGCTTATTGACAGGCGAGCAGTACTTC. Its protein product is CASSLLTGEQYF.

J is TRBJ1-6 and V is TRBV5-5; 8 bases agree with TRBD1. Germline CDR1 and CDR2: SGHKS and YYEKEE (reference sequence). The CDR3 extends over 18 amino acids. The trim removed 1 base at V and 10 bases at J, leaving 16 bases unmatched. CDR3: CASSLTGSGQGERSPLHF. CDR3 nucleotides: TGTGCCAGCAGCTTGACGGGCTCAGGACAGGGAGAAAGATCACCCCTCCACTTT.

This chain joins TRBV3-1 (or the pseudogene TRBV3-2) and TRBJ2-5; a weak D match, TRBD2 (6 bases). Germline V CDR1 and CDR2: LGHDT, YNNKEL (reference sequence). V lost 0 bases and J lost 5, with 16 bases in between. CDR3 length equals 16 residues. The CDR3 sequence is CASSQDNGAGRETQYF. For the CDR3, the DNA is TGTGCCAGCAGCCAAGATAACGGGGCGGGAAGGGAGACCCAGTACTTC.

The rearrangement links TRBV27 to TRBJ2-7; 8 nucleotides match TRBD1. Germline values: CDR1 MNHEY, CDR2 SMNVEV (reference sequence). This CDR3 is built from 15 residues. The trim removed 6 bases at V and 6 bases at J, leaving 13 bases unmatched. Written as DNA, the CDR3 is TGTGCCAGCAGCCCCCTAGGACAGGGCGGTCGCGAGCAGTACTTC. It yields the protein CASSPLGQGGREQYF.

The chain combines TRBV30 with TRBJ1-5, with a weak D call TRBD1 (5 bases). This CDR3 comprises 12 residues. Germline CDR1 GTSNPN, CDR2 SVGIG (reference sequence). Trimming stripped 1 base from V and 4 bases from J, with 5 bases between. The CDR3 loop is CAWSGQNQPQHF. The CDR3, as DNA: TGTGCCTGGAGTGGACAGAATCAGCCCCAGCATTTT.

This clone has a single count. The chain employs TRBV6-2 or TRBV6-3 and TRBJ2-3; D not resolved. Looked up from germline, CDR1 is MNHEY and CDR2 is SVGEGT. The V and J ends lost 2 bases and 2 bases respectively, with 8 bases between them. The CDR3 has 14 residues. DNA for the CDR3: TGTGCCAGCAGTTACGGGCTGTCCACAGATACGCAGTATTTT. It encodes CASSYGLSTDTQYF.

The chain combines TRBV4-1 with TRBJ1-2; D remains unclear. The CDR3 length is 13 residues. V was shortened by 9 bases and J by 1 base, with 12 bases between the two germline ends. Germline CDR1 reads MGHRA; CDR2 reads YSYEKL. The chain's CDR3 is CASSRESNYGYTF. CDR3 DNA: TGCGCCAGTTCTAGAGAGAGTAACTATGGCTACACCTTC.

This clone was recorded once. J is TRBJ2-1 and V is TRBV18; 15 positions match TRBD2. The germline V gene has CDR1 KGHSH and CDR2 LQKENI. Trimming removed 2 bases from V and 8 bases from J; junction bases left unmatched: 16. The CDR3 consists of 20 residues. This CDR3 is CASSPKDWGLAGGNEDEQFF. As DNA, the CDR3 is TGTGCCAGCTCACCAAAAGATTGGGGACTAGCGGGGGGAAACGAAGATGAGCAGTTCTTC.

The rearrangement joins TRBV9 to TRBJ2-7, with D maybe TRBD1 (5 bases). Germline CDR1 SGDLS, CDR2 YYNGEE. There are 14 residues in the CDR3. The V and J ends lost 1 base and 0 bases respectively, with 8 bases between them. The chain's CDR3 is CASSVTGSSYEQYF. DNA of the CDR3: TGTGCCAGCAGCGTAACAGGCAGCTCCTACGAGCAGTACTTC. Drawing the rest from reference TRBV9 and TRBJ2-7, the complete variable domain is DSGVTQTPKHLITATGQRVTLRCSPRSGDLSVYWYQQSLDQGLQFLIQYYNGEERAKGNILERFSAQQFPDLHSELNLSSLELGDSALYFCASSVTGSSYEQYFGPGTRLTVT.

This clone appeared a few times. The V call is TRBV18, the J call TRBJ2-1; 8 bases are shared with TRBD2. In germline, CDR1 is KGHSH, CDR2 LQKENI. The CDR3 runs 17 residues. The trim removed 1 base at V and 2 bases at J, leaving 7 bases unmatched. The CDR3 loop is CASSPRRAGGAYNEQFF. The CDR3 DNA is TGTGCCAGCTCACCACGTCGGGCGGGGGGAGCCTACAATGAGCAGTTCTTC.